Sequencing of this T cell receptor (beta chain) was carried out in a study of cytomegalovirus exposure and HLA in healthy donors. General study points: Among TCR beta chains, those listed as cytomegalovirus-associated numbered some 170.

The donors gave bone marrow, and they were healthy. At the time of sampling, donors were nominally healthy, though unrecorded immune exposures were likely. The PCR employed 60 Vbeta primers together with 13 Jbeta primers. Profiled with immunoSEQ multiplex PCR; TCRdb holds only in-frame clones, not every one. This table holds 150,000 to 180,000 clones, under 85% found once. Concerning this clone: Its specificity is not known.

V dropped 7 bases and J dropped 0; count of bases not matched to a gene: 5. This CDR3 contains 15 residues. Germline V gives CDR1 MNHNS, CDR2 SASEGT. The chain recombines TRBV6-1 with TRBJ2-2; 7 nucleotides align to TRBD1. The sequence was obtained from a man between 18 and 35 years old in good health and CMV-seronegative. Material for sequencing was PBMCs. The CDR3 DNA reads as TGTGCCAGCAAGTGGGGACAGACGAACACCGGGGAGCTGTTTTTT. Amino acid sequence: CASKWGQTNTGELFF.